This is a list of T cell receptor beta chains from one sample in a study of CD8 T cells in Susac syndrome. TCRdb redid the calling of the immunoSEQ multiplex PCR reads with MiXCR, one entry per CDR3 protein. The sample lists about 290,000 distinct CDR3 sequences, approximately 85% seen once, with around 0.22% in the top ten. Input material: CD8+ T cells from PBMCs. The receptors here all came from a human donor with multiple sclerosis. Each CDR3 is given with its conserved first and last residue. D genes are given only for firm matches. Rows give clone size only sometimes, using once, few, many, or a class for an expanded clone.

abundance	d_gene	v_gene	j_gene	CDR3nt	CDR3aa
NA	TRBD1	TRBV19	TRBJ2-7	TGTGCCAGTAGTGCCGGGACAGGGCATTACGAGCAGTACTTC	CASSAGTGHYEQYF
NA	NA	TRBV19	TRBJ1-1	TGTGCCAGTAGTGATCAGGGACTGACTGAAGCTTTCTTT	CASSDQGLTEAFF
NA	TRBD1	TRBV28	TRBJ1-2	TGTGCCACTTCACAGGGGTGGAATGGCTACACCTTC	CATSQGWNGYTF
NA	TRBD1	TRBV9	TRBJ1-1	TGTGCCAGCAGCGAGGAAGACAGGGGCTTCACTGAAGCTTTCTTT	CASSEEDRGFTEAFF
NA	TRBD2	TRBV20-1	TRBJ2-7	TGCAGTGCTAGAGGAGGCCTAGCGGGAAACTACGAGCAGTACTTC	CSARGGLAGNYEQYF
NA	NA	TRBV30	TRBJ1-4	TGTGCCTGGAGTGTACCCCGATATGCTCCCTGGCAGGGGCCAACTCTTAATGAAAAACTGTTTTTT	CAWSVPRYAPWQGPTLNEKLFF
NA	NA	TRBV12-5	TRBJ1-1	TGTGCTAGTGGTTTGGTCCGACCGGACTTCTTT	CASGLVRPDFF
NA	NA	TRBV7-9	TRBJ2-4	TGTGCCAGCAGCATTACTGAGTACATTCAGTACTTC	CASSITEYIQYF
NA	TRBD2	TRBV23-1	TRBJ2-1	TGCGCCAGCAGCCCATCTGGAGCGGGAGACCACAATGAGCAGTTCTTC	CASSPSGAGDHNEQFF
NA	TRBD2	TRBV27	TRBJ2-1	TGTGCCAGCAGTCCTTCAGCGGGAGGGCTCAATGAGCAGTTCTTC	CASSPSAGGLNEQFF
NA	NA	TRBV27	TRBJ2-7	TGTGCCAGCAGTTTATCGGTGGGCTACGAGCAGTACTTC	CASSLSVGYEQYF
few	NA	TRBV11-3	TRBJ2-5	TGTGCCAGCAGCTCCTCACTGGGCCTACAAGAGACCCAGTACTTC	CASSSSLGLQETQYF
once	NA	TRBV5-1	TRBJ1-1	TGCGCCAGCAGACAGGGCTCCTATACTGAAGCTTTCTTT	CASRQGSYTEAFF
once	NA	TRBV12-3/TRBV12-4	TRBJ2-7	TGTGCCAGCAGTCTAGCGCGGGCCTCAAATCCAAGAGGTTACGAGCAGTACTTC	CASSLARASNPRGYEQYF
NA	NA	TRBV11-1	TRBJ2-5	TGTGCCAGCAGCCTCCCACAGGGCGAAGAGACCCAGTACTTC	CASSLPQGEETQYF
NA	TRBD2	TRBV7-9	TRBJ2-7	TGTGCCAGCATCCCGGGCCTAGCGGGAGAATACGAGCAGTACTTC	CASIPGLAGEYEQYF
NA	NA	TRBV20-1	TRBJ2-3	TGCAGTGCTCCGACCCACCTCTACGGTGACCCCTATACGCAGTATTTT	CSAPTHLYGDPYTQYF
NA	NA	TRBV20-1	TRBJ2-1	TGCAGTGCTAGAGGGTTGCTCTCCTACAATGAGCAGTTCTTC	CSARGLLSYNEQFF
NA	TRBD1	TRBV6-6	TRBJ1-2	TGTGCCAGCAGTTACTCTATCGACAGGGGATTCGGCTACACCTTC	CASSYSIDRGFGYTF
NA	NA	TRBV20-1	TRBJ2-1	TGCAGTGCCCGAGCGCGGGTCTCCTACAATGAGCAGTTCTTC	CSARARVSYNEQFF
few	NA	TRBV7-2	TRBJ2-7	TGTGCCAGCAGCTCGCAGGGGTATTCCTCCTACGAGCAGTACTTC	CASSSQGYSSYEQYF
NA	NA	TRBV12-3/TRBV12-4	TRBJ2-7	TGTGCCAGCAGTTTAGATCGGTCCTACGAGCAGTACTTC	CASSLDRSYEQYF
NA	TRBD1	TRBV27	TRBJ1-2	TGTGCCAGCAGTTTCAGCGGACAGGGGGCAAACTATGGCTACACCTTC	CASSFSGQGANYGYTF
NA	NA	TRBV28	TRBJ2-2	TGTGCCACTCAGTCCCAGTGGGCCGGGGAGCTGTTTTTT	CATQSQWAGELFF
NA	TRBD1	TRBV3-1	TRBJ1-1	TGTGCCAGCAGCCCCGTAGTGGCAGGGGGCACGGACACTGAAGCTTTCTTT	CASSPVVAGGTDTEAFF
NA	TRBD1	TRBV12-3/TRBV12-4	TRBJ1-2	TGTGCCAGCAGTTTAGGGCCCTCTCGGACAGGGGGCACTAACGGCTACACCTTC	CASSLGPSRTGGTNGYTF
NA	TRBD2	TRBV12-3/TRBV12-4	TRBJ2-7	TGTGCCAGCAGTGATCGACTAGCGGGAAGCGAGCAGTACTTC	CASSDRLAGSEQYF
NA	NA	TRBV19	TRBJ2-1	TGTGCCAGTAGTACCTTGGGGGCGGGGGACAGGTGGGTGAATGAGCAGTTCTTC	CASSTLGAGDRWVNEQFF
NA	NA	TRBV27	TRBJ2-1	TGTGCCAGCAGTCCCCTTAGCGAGGAGCAGTTCTTC	CASSPLSEEQFF
once	NA	TRBV4-3	TRBJ1-1	TGCGCCAGCAGCCCATTGGGGGGCGGGAGGACTGAAGCTTTCTTT	CASSPLGGGRTEAFF
NA	TRBD1	TRBV5-4	TRBJ1-2	TGTGCCAGCAGCCGGACCGGACAGGGGGTATTAGCTAACTATGGCTACACCTTC	CASSRTGQGVLANYGYTF
NA	NA	TRBV30	TRBJ2-7	TGTGCCTGCCGAAGCCGGGACTCAGCCTACGAGCAGTACTTC	CACRSRDSAYEQYF
once	TRBD2	TRBV28	TRBJ2-7	TGTGCCAGCTGGGCTACTTCGGGACTAGCGGGAATGGGCTACGAGCAGTACTTC	CASWATSGLAGMGYEQYF
NA	TRBD1	TRBV28	TRBJ1-4	TGTGCCAGCAGTTTGTCCGAGACAGGGGAGGGGGAAAAACTGTTTTTT	CASSLSETGEGEKLFF
NA	TRBD2	TRBV4-3	TRBJ2-1	TGCGCCAGCAGCCGAATATATAGCGGGAGCACCTACAATGAGCAGTTCTTC	CASSRIYSGSTYNEQFF
NA	TRBD2	TRBV7-9	TRBJ2-1	TGTGCCAGCAGCGCAACTAGCGGGAGTATTCATGAGCAGTTCTTC	CASSATSGSIHEQFF
NA	NA	TRBV30	TRBJ2-3	TGTGCCTGGAATCCAGTCTTAACAGATACGCAGTATTTT	CAWNPVLTDTQYF
once	TRBD2	TRBV14	TRBJ2-1	TGTGCCAGCAGCCAGCAAGCGGGAGTGGGTAATGAGCAGTTCTTC	CASSQQAGVGNEQFF
NA	NA	TRBV30	TRBJ1-6	TGTGCCTGGAGAGCGAATCCGTTTAATTCACCCCTCCACTTT	CAWRANPFNSPLHF
NA	NA	TRBV5-4	TRBJ1-1	TGTGCCAGCAGCTCCCGGGACGGATGGAACACTGAAGCTTTCTTT	CASSSRDGWNTEAFF
NA	NA	TRBV6-2/TRBV6-3	TRBJ2-7	TGTGCCAGCGCTAATACAAGGACGAAGCCTTGGGACGAGCAGTACTTC	CASANTRTKPWDEQYF
NA	TRBD2	TRBV14	TRBJ2-1	TGTGCCAGCAGCCAAGCCAGACTAGCGGGATCTCGGTACAATGAGCAGTTCTTC	CASSQARLAGSRYNEQFF
NA	NA	TRBV25-1	TRBJ2-7	TGTGCCAGCAGTGAATATATGGCTTACGAGCAGTACTTC	CASSEYMAYEQYF
NA	TRBD2	TRBV5-1	TRBJ2-1	TGCGCCAGCAGGCAGGGTAGCGGGATGTACAATGAGCAGTTCTTC	CASRQGSGMYNEQFF
once	NA	TRBV9	TRBJ2-5	TGTGCCAGCAGCTCAACTGCCGGGGTCCAAGAGACCCAGTACTTC	CASSSTAGVQETQYF
NA	NA	TRBV9	TRBJ2-2	TGTGCCAGCAGTACGGAGGCAGGGAACGCGAACACCGGGGAGCTGTTTTTT	CASSTEAGNANTGELFF
NA	TRBD2	TRBV28	TRBJ2-1	TGTGCCAGCAGTTTCATGTTGGGACTAGGTTCCTTGGGTGAGCAGTTCTTC	CASSFMLGLGSLGEQFF
NA	NA	TRBV20-1	TRBJ2-2	TGCAGTGCTGGACCAGGACTGGGGACCGGGGAGCTGTTTTTT	CSAGPGLGTGELFF
NA	TRBD1	TRBV2	TRBJ2-3	TGTGCCAGCAGTGTGGCCCCCGCCCGGACAGGGAGCACAGATACGCAGTATTTT	CASSVAPARTGSTDTQYF
NA	NA	TRBV25-1	TRBJ1-1	TGTGCCAGCAGTGATGTGACGGTCTCTGAAGCTTTCTTT	CASSDVTVSEAFF
NA	NA	TRBV28	TRBJ1-1	TGTGCCAGCAGTTTAACCCCCAAACCGAACACTGAAGCTTTCTTT	CASSLTPKPNTEAFF
few	TRBD1	TRBV27	TRBJ1-1	TGTGCCAGCAGTTCCGGGGGGGGACAGACTGAAGCTTTCTTT	CASSSGGGQTEAFF
NA	NA	TRBV19	TRBJ1-1	TGTGCCAGCCGACTCGGGACGGGAACTGAAGCTTTCTTT	CASRLGTGTEAFF
NA	NA	TRBV5-4	TRBJ1-4	TGTGCCAGCAGCTTACCGAATGAAAAACTGTTTTTT	CASSLPNEKLFF
NA	NA	TRBV28	TRBJ1-1	TGTGCCAGCACCCTTATAGGAGGCACTGAAGCTTTCTTT	CASTLIGGTEAFF
NA	NA	TRBV13	TRBJ1-1	TGTGCCAGCAGCCAGCAGACATTCGGGGACACTGAAGCTTTCTTT	CASSQQTFGDTEAFF
NA	NA	TRBV6-2/TRBV6-3	TRBJ1-2	TGTGCCAGCAGTTACGTGACAACTAACTATGGCTACACCTTC	CASSYVTTNYGYTF
once	NA	TRBV6-6	TRBJ1-1	TGTGCCAGCAGTTACGGGGGGGCTCACACTGAAGCTTTCTTT	CASSYGGAHTEAFF